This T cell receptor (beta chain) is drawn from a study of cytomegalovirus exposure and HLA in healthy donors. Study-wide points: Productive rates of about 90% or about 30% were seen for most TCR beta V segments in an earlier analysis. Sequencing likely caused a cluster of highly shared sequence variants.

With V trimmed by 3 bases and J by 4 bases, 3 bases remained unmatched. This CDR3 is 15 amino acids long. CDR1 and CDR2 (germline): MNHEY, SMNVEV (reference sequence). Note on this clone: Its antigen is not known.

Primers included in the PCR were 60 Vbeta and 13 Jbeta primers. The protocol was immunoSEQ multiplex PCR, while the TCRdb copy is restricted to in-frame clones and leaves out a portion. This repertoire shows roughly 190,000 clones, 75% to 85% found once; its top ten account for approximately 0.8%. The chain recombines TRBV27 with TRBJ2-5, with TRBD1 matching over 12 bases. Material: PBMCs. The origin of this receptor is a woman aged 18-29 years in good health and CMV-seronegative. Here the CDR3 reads CASSFRGQGAETQYF. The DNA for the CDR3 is TGTGCCAGCAGTTTCCGGGGACAGGGGGCAGAGACCCAGTACTTC.